Listed below are T cell receptor beta chains from one sample, sequenced in a study of cytomegalovirus exposure and HLA in healthy donors. Produced via immunoSEQ multiplex PCR; TCRdb's table is partial and in-frame only. The table has over 100,000 clones, around 96% seen once. What was sequenced was PBMCs. The origin of the receptors is a woman younger than 35 in good health and CMV-seronegative. CDR3s include the opening cysteine and the closing phenylalanine or tryptophan. D genes are given only for firm matches. Rows give clone size only sometimes, using once, few, many, or a class for an expanded clone.

D	size	V	J	CDR3	DNA
NA	NA	TRBV6-5	TRBJ2-7	CASSYSGAYEQYF	TGTGCCAGCAGTTATAGCGGAGCCTACGAGCAGTACTTC
TRBD1	NA	TRBV6-1	TRBJ1-5	CASSEARGTGGWQPQHF	TGTGCCAGCAGTGAAGCGCGCGGGACAGGGGGCTGGCAGCCCCAGCATTTT
TRBD2	NA	TRBV11-2	TRBJ2-1	CASSPGGRGYNEQFF	TGTGCCAGCAGCCCGGGGGGGCGGGGTTACAATGAGCAGTTCTTC
TRBD2	NA	TRBV5-1	TRBJ2-5	CASSPGLAGVETQYF	TGCGCCAGCAGCCCGGGACTAGCGGGAGTGGAGACCCAGTACTTC
NA	NA	TRBV2	TRBJ1-1	CASTLDGGGNTEAFF	TGTGCCAGCACCTTAGACGGAGGCGGGAACACTGAAGCTTTCTTT
TRBD2	NA	TRBV5-6	TRBJ2-7	CASSFGRGGPGYEQYF	TGTGCCAGCAGCTTCGGGAGGGGCGGGCCAGGCTACGAGCAGTACTTC
NA	NA	TRBV27	TRBJ2-1	CASSDSSSYNEQFF	TGTGCCAGCAGTGACAGCAGCTCCTACAATGAGCAGTTCTTC
TRBD2	once	TRBV6-1	TRBJ2-7	CASTPSGLSYEQYF	TGTGCCAGCACCCCTAGCGGGTTATCCTACGAGCAGTACTTC
TRBD2	NA	TRBV4-2	TRBJ2-5	CASSQSGGIQETQYF	TGTGCCAGCAGCCAAAGCGGGGGGATTCAAGAGACCCAGTACTTC
NA	NA	TRBV27	TRBJ1-2	CASSFSWTDYGYTF	TGTGCCAGCAGTTTCAGTTGGACAGACTATGGCTACACCTTC
NA	NA	TRBV6-1	TRBJ2-7	CASSELSGAYEQYF	TGTGCCAGCAGTGAACTATCGGGGGCCTACGAGCAGTACTTC
NA	NA	TRBV6-5	TRBJ1-2	CASSYSDRDYGYTF	TGTGCCAGCAGTTACTCTGACAGAGACTATGGCTACACCTTC
TRBD1	NA	TRBV5-4	TRBJ2-4	CASSSGTVQYF	TGTGCCAGCAGCTCCGGGACAGTTCAGTACTTC
NA	NA	TRBV14	TRBJ2-7	CASSQVQGGEQYF	TGTGCCAGCAGCCAAGTACAGGGCGGCGAGCAGTACTTC
NA	NA	TRBV7-2	TRBJ1-2	CASSNDRNYGYTF	TGTGCCAGCAGCAACGACAGGAACTATGGCTACACCTTC
TRBD1	once	TRBV27	TRBJ2-7	CASKVQGSSYEQYF	TGTGCCAGCAAAGTACAGGGGTCATCCTACGAGCAGTACTTC
NA	NA	TRBV27	TRBJ2-6	CASSLSGSGANVLTF	TGTGCCAGCAGTCTCTCAGGCTCTGGGGCCAACGTCCTGACTTTC
NA	NA	TRBV27	TRBJ1-2	CASSPQWTDYGYTF	TGTGCCAGCAGTCCCCAATGGACAGACTATGGCTACACCTTC
NA	NA	TRBV4-3	TRBJ2-6	CASSHRTGGASGANVLTF	TGCGCCAGCAGCCATCGAACGGGGGGCGCGTCCGGGGCCAACGTCCTGACTTTC
TRBD1	NA	TRBV7-8	TRBJ1-2	CASSAGTGVGGYTF	TGTGCCAGCAGCGCCGGGACAGGGGTTGGTGGCTACACCTTC
TRBD2	NA	TRBV11-2	TRBJ2-2	CASSLDWDYSGELFF	TGTGCCAGCAGCTTAGATTGGGACTACTCTGGGGAGCTGTTTTTT
TRBD1	NA	TRBV4-1	TRBJ1-2	CASSQDPDRGRGYTF	TGCGCCAGCAGCCAAGACCCCGACAGGGGTCGGGGCTACACCTTC
NA	NA	TRBV9	TRBJ2-7	CASSVAPGNYEQYF	TGTGCCAGCAGCGTAGCACCGGGGAATTACGAGCAGTACTTC
NA	NA	TRBV29-1	TRBJ1-1	CSVEGRPDREGTEAFF	TGCAGCGTTGAAGGCCGACCGGATCGAGAGGGCACTGAAGCTTTCTTT
TRBD2	NA	TRBV4-2	TRBJ2-3	CASSQDRLAGVAGTQYF	TGTGCCAGCAGCCAAGATAGGCTAGCGGGGGTAGCTGGTACGCAGTATTTT
TRBD2	once	TRBV19	TRBJ2-5	CASSVGGGAFMETQYF	TGTGCCAGTAGTGTCGGCGGGGGGGCCTTTATGGAGACCCAGTACTTC
NA	NA	TRBV7-2	TRBJ1-5	CASSFTNQPQHF	TGTGCCAGCAGCTTCACAAATCAGCCCCAGCATTTT
TRBD1	NA	TRBV5-1	TRBJ2-5	CASSLAGGETQYF	TGCGCCAGCAGCTTGGCAGGGGGAGAGACCCAGTACTTC
NA	NA	TRBV7-8	TRBJ2-5	CASSLGLAPQETQYF	TGTGCCAGCAGCTTAGGGCTAGCGCCTCAAGAGACCCAGTACTTC
NA	NA	TRBV6-1	TRBJ2-5	CASSDASGGGGETQYF	TGTGCCAGCAGTGACGCATCAGGGGGCGGGGGAGAGACCCAGTACTTC
NA	NA	TRBV21-1	TRBJ1-5	CASSRAPGTGTGFNQPQHF	TGTGCCAGCAGCAGAGCTCCCGGGACAGGGACTGGGTTCAATCAGCCCCAGCATTTT
NA	NA	TRBV6-1	TRBJ2-1	CASNRGGVYNEQFF	TGTGCCAGCAATCGCGGTGGAGTTTACAATGAGCAGTTCTTC
NA	NA	TRBV4-2	TRBJ1-1	CASSQDPSGVNTEAFF	TGTGCCAGCAGCCAAGACCCCTCCGGGGTGAACACTGAAGCTTTCTTT
NA	NA	TRBV7-2	TRBJ1-5	CASSLVGAGFDNQPQHF	TGTGCCAGCAGCTTAGTAGGGGCAGGGTTCGACAATCAGCCCCAGCATTTT
TRBD2	NA	TRBV2	TRBJ2-2	CASSADLAEDTGELFF	TGTGCCAGCAGTGCGGACCTAGCGGAGGACACCGGGGAGCTGTTTTTT
NA	few	TRBV6-5	TRBJ1-4	CASSYGLQSNEKLFF	TGTGCCAGCAGTTACGGTTTACAAAGTAATGAAAAACTGTTTTTT
NA	NA	TRBV7-9	TRBJ2-5	CASSSLREETQYF	TGTGCCAGCAGTTCTTTGCGAGAAGAGACCCAGTACTTC
NA	NA	TRBV19	TRBJ2-7	CASSGQWGSYEQYF	TGTGCCAGTAGCGGACAGTGGGGCTCCTACGAGCAGTACTTC
TRBD1	once	TRBV6-4	TRBJ2-1	CASSDRQGTYNEQFF	TGTGCCAGCAGTGACCGACAGGGGACGTACAATGAGCAGTTCTTC
NA	once	TRBV18	TRBJ1-1	CASSPPLRVGTEAFF	TGTGCCAGCTCACCACCGTTACGGGTCGGCACTGAAGCTTTCTTT
TRBD1	NA	TRBV7-2	TRBJ2-3	CASSSGQGAFSSTDTQYF	TGTGCCAGCAGCTCCGGACAGGGGGCCTTCTCTAGCACAGATACGCAGTATTTT
NA	NA	TRBV5-1	TRBJ2-3	CASSVPGGSGYTDTQYF	TGCGCCAGCAGCGTCCCCGGGGGTAGCGGATACACAGATACGCAGTATTTT
TRBD1	NA	TRBV5-1	TRBJ1-6	CATLKTGNNSPLHF	TGCGCCACCTTGAAGACAGGGAATAATTCACCCCTCCACTTT